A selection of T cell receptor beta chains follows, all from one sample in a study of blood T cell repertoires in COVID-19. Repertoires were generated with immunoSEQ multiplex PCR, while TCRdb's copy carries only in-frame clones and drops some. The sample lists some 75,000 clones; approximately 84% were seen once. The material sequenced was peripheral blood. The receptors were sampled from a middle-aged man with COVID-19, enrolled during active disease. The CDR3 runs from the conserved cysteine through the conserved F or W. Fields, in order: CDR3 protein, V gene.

CASSPPGQGGVAQPQHF | TRBV7-2
CASSQDEGGPGFPYEQYF | TRBV4-1
CASSLASGQVYYF | TRBV5-4
CASTRRVNQPGELFF | TRBV19
CASSYQSGGNSPLHF | TRBV9
CASTVGAAILHF | TRBV2
CSVAWDTLNPSYNEQFF | TRBV29-1
CASSPYRGQGGYTF | TRBV7-3
CASSPPGTGGEAFF | TRBV18
CASSLTAYEQYF | TRBV7-9
CASSQVSQAGGPQETQYF | TRBV4-2
CASNAAGSSYEQYF | TRBV28
CASRIDLAGDEQYF | TRBV28
CASSQDRWRGMGMNTEAFF | TRBV14
CASGRGPSSKYF | TRBV6-5
CASSPDTPDTQYF | TRBV9
CSVEDAGFREQYF | TRBV29-1
CASSLNLNTEAFF | TRBV5-1
CASSTGSNYGYTF | TRBV28
CASSTGRKNEQFF | TRBV19
CASSDRDYNEQFF | TRBV10-1
CASSKVVSRRLVYGYTF | TRBV21-1
CASSTHQGLAGGHSYNEQFF | TRBV7-9
CASNGRDQPQHF | TRBV19
CASSFGTLNTGELFF | TRBV4-1
CASSLAGKELVPEAFF | TRBV7-9
CASSLDYSNQPQHF | TRBV7-9
CASSVSGRETQYF | TRBV3-1/TRBV3-2
CASRSTEKAFF | TRBV10-2
CASSNYNEQFF | TRBV9
CASSFQMNTGELFF | TRBV27
CASSPGGGNTIYF | TRBV6-5
CASSLRSGQVYNEQFF | TRBV7-9
CASSGVLNAEAFF | TRBV5-1
CASSPPGLAGGVETQYF | TRBV7-2
CASSPQIGQPQHF | TRBV7-9
CASSLGTSGSPTDTQYF | TRBV7-7
CASSQASGLTGKGQYF | TRBV3-1/TRBV3-2
CASSLKIRTSGSQVGELFF | TRBV5-1
CACKQGSQPQHF | TRBV30
CASRRYGYTF | TRBV28
CASSYRGGTPNSPLHF | TRBV5-1
CASSLISGTTYNEQFF | TRBV28
CASSPPTAANTGELFF | TRBV18
CASSLDLAGADTQYF | TRBV5-1
CATSDYTDRGPGGELFF | TRBV24-1